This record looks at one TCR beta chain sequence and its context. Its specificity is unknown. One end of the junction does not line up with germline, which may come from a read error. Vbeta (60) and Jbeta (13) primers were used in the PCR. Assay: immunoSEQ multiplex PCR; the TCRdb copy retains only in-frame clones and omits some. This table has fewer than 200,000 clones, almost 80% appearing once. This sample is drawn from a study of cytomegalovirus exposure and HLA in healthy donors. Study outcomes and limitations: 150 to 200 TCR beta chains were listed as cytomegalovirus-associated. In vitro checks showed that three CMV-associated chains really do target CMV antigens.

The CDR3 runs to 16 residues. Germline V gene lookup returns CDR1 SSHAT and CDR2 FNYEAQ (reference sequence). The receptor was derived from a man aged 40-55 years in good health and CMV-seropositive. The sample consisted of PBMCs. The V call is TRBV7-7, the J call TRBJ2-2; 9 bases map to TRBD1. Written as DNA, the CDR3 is TGTGCTAGCAGCTTAGATTACGGACAGGGGACCGGGGAGCTGTTTTTT. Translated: CASSLDYGQGTGELFF.